Each of the 18 T cell receptor beta chains below was sequenced from the same sample in a study of response to subunit inactivated influenza vaccine. TCRdb re-analysed the RT-PCR reads in MiXCR, keeping a single row per CDR3 protein. The table shows approximately 230,000 distinct CDR3 sequences, with about 12% occurring only once. This specimen consisted of non-naive T cells sorted from PBMCs, obtained 14 days before vaccination. Receptors were obtained from a man in his fifties who received an inactivated influenza vaccine.

This chain uses TRBV6-5 with TRBJ2-2; D may be TRBD1 or TRBD2 (5 bases each). CDR1 is MNHEY, CDR2 SVGAGI, per germline. The CDR3 has 15 amino acids. The V gene lost 2 bases and the J gene lost 6 bases, with 13 bases spanning the gap. In DNA, the CDR3 is TGTGCCAGCAGTTACGTGGGGGTACGGGCCGGGGAGCTGTTTTTT. Residues: CASSYVGVRAGELFF.

The V call is TRBV7-9, the J call TRBJ1-4, with a weak D call TRBD1 (6 bases). The V end lost 3 bases, the J end lost 3 bases, and 14 bases lay between the germline ends. This CDR3 has 16 amino acids. Germline CDR1 and CDR2: SEHNR and FQNEAQ (reference sequence). The CDR3, as DNA: TGTGCCAGCAGCTTCGGTCTGGGGGCAGCTAATGAAAAACTGTTTTTT. It codes for CASSFGLGAANEKLFF.

This clonotype was seen a handful of times. The V call is TRBV12-3 or TRBV12-4, the J call TRBJ2-1; D is perhaps TRBD1 (6 bases). This CDR3 has 11 amino acids. Trimming pared 8 bases from V and 9 bases from J, leaving 11 bases between. The CDR3 bases are TGTGCCAGCGCGCGGACAGTTGAGCAGTTCTTC. This translates into CASARTVEQFF.

The chain recombines TRBV11-2 with TRBJ2-1; TRBD2 matches at 8 bases. Trimming removed 1 base from V and 13 bases from J; junction bases left unmatched: 12. CDR3 length: 15 residues. CDR1 SGHAT and CDR2 FQNNGV come from the germline V gene. The CDR3 DNA reads TGTGCCAGCAGCTTAGGCGGGAAGCGGACTAGCTCTCAGTTCTTC. Its protein is CASSLGGKRTSSQFF.

The chain recombines TRBV4-1 with TRBJ2-5, with no clear D. In germline, CDR1 is MGHRA, CDR2 YSYEKL. V was cut by 1 base and J by 4 bases, with 7 bases left in between. This CDR3 comprises 13 residues. The CDR3, as DNA: TGCGCCAGCAGCCAAGTGCTGGGAGAGACCCAGTACTTC. As protein: CASSQVLGETQYF.

This clonotype has more than one count but fewer than ten. The V call is TRBV20-1, the J call TRBJ1-1; 10 bases are a match to TRBD1. Looked up from germline, CDR1 is DFQATT and CDR2 is SNEGSKA (reference sequence). The CDR3 consists of 16 residues. Trimming removed 0 bases from V and 0 bases from J; junction bases left unmatched: 4. CDR3: CSARDPDRGLNTEAFF. CDR3 nucleotide sequence: TGCAGTGCTAGAGATCCGGACAGGGGGTTGAACACTGAAGCTTTCTTT.

This clonotype was picked up a small number of times. V is TRBV7-2 and J is TRBJ2-4, with D possibly being TRBD1 (6 bases). Germline-derived CDR1 and CDR2 are SGHTA and FQGNSA. This CDR3 contains 14 residues. Trimming removed 4 bases at V and 6 bases at J, with 13 bases between. CDR3 coding DNA: TGTGCCAGCAGCTCGATCGACAGGCCAAACATTCAGTACTTC. Translating gives CASSSIDRPNIQYF.

This clonotype was seen ten or more times. The CDR3 nucleotides are TGCAGCGTAGGAGGGGGGGGCAGTCAGCCCCAGCATTTT. Translating gives CSVGGGGSQPQHF. The chain combines TRBV29-1 with TRBJ1-5, with D possibly matching TRBD1 (6 bases). Trimming left V 6 bases short and J 6 bases short, with 15 bases between. The germline V gene encodes CDR1 SQVTM and CDR2 ANQGSEA. CDR3 length: 13 residues.

This clonotype occurred many times. The chain links TRBV11-1 to TRBJ1-1; no reliable D call. The V end lost 1 base, the J end lost 1 base, and 19 bases lay between the germline ends. CDR1 is SGHAT, CDR2 FQDESV, per germline (reference sequence). The CDR3 is made up of 18 amino acids. The CDR3 DNA reads TGTGCCAGCAGCTTAGGTGTTATTAGTTTTTTCGAGAACACTGAAGCTTTCTTT. Its protein is CASSLGVISFFENTEAFF. The entire variable domain, with the rest obtained from reference TRBV11-1 and TRBJ1-1, is as follows: EAEVAQSPRYKITEKSQAVAFWCDPISGHATLYWYRQILGQGPELLVQFQDESVVDDSQLPKDRFSAERLKGVDSTLKIQPAELGDSAMYLCASSLGVISFFENTEAFFGQGTRLTVV.

The chain carries TRBV20-1 and TRBJ2-5; 9 positions match TRBD2. CDR3 length: 14 amino acids. Trimming cost V 0 bases and J 7 bases; bases outside gene matches: 6. Germline assignment: CDR1 DFQATT and CDR2 SNEGSKA (reference sequence). CDR3 sequence (DNA): TGCAGTGCTAGAGAGCGGGAGGGGAGTTGGACCCAGTACTTC. Translating gives CSAREREGSWTQYF.

This clonotype appeared many times. The chain combines TRBV29-1 with TRBJ2-1; D not certain. The V gene's germline CDR1 is SQVTM and CDR2 ANQGSEA. The CDR3 runs 14 residues. V lost 7 bases, J lost 8 bases, and 21 bases lay in between. The CDR3 region is CSGRSRLSQDEQFF. The CDR3 DNA reads TGCAGCGGAAGGAGTCGCCTTAGTCAAGATGAGCAGTTCTTC.

The V gene is TRBV12-3 or TRBV12-4, the J gene TRBJ2-2; a possible D gene is TRBD2 (6 bases). This CDR3 has 13 residues. V lost 10 bases and J 4 bases, leaving 13 bases between the germline ends. CDR3 nucleotides: TGTGCCACAGCTGTGGGGGGCACCGGGGAGCTGTTTTTT. Translating gives CATAVGGTGELFF.

The chain has TRBV7-9 and TRBJ2-3; D might be TRBD2 (6 bases). This CDR3 contains 16 residues. Germline CDR1 is SEHNR and CDR2 is FQNEAQ (reference sequence). The V and J ends lost 5 bases and 4 bases respectively, with 19 bases between them. CDR3 in DNA: TGTGCCAGCAGCCTCTGGCGGGGCATGGGGGCAGATACGCAGTATTTT. As protein: CASSLWRGMGADTQYF.

In this sample, this clonotype turned up a few times. V gene TRBV19 combines with J gene TRBJ2-7; TRBD2 matches at 12 bases. The CDR3 is 16 amino acids. Per germline, CDR1 LNHDA and CDR2 SQIVND (reference sequence). With 7 bases clipped from V and 4 bases from J, the junction kept 11 bases outside the gene matches. In DNA, the CDR3 is TGTGCCAGTAATCGGAATGGACTAGCGGGAAGGTACGAGCAGTACTTC. This gives the protein CASNRNGLAGRYEQYF.

The chain combines TRBV12-3 or TRBV12-4 with TRBJ1-6; D gene unclear. Trimming shortened V by 6 bases and J by 10 bases, and 10 bases separated the two germline ends. The length of the CDR3 is 12 residues. The CDR3 is CASSMGGSPLHF. In nucleotides, the CDR3 is TGTGCCAGCAGCATGGGTGGCTCACCCCTCCACTTT.

In DNA form, the CDR3 reads TGTGCCAGCAGTACAGGGAGCGGACTACGGCTGACAGATACGCAGTATTTT. Amino acids: CASSTGSGLRLTDTQYF. This chain uses TRBV6-1 with TRBJ2-3, with D tentatively TRBD1 or TRBD2 (6 bases each). V was trimmed by 5 bases and J by 3 bases, leaving 21 bases between them. The CDR3 totals 17 residues. Looked up from germline, CDR1 is MNHNS and CDR2 is SASEGT.

This clonotype has only a few counts. The gene calls are TRBV5-1 and TRBJ2-7; 10 positions agree with TRBD2. Trimming at V came to 1 base and at J to 0 bases, leaving 7 bases not matched to a gene. The CDR3 runs 17 residues. CDR1 is SGHRS and CDR2 is YFSETQ in the germline V gene. CDR3 region: CASSLWASGGSSYEQYF. The DNA of the CDR3 is TGCGCCAGCAGCTTGTGGGCTAGCGGGGGTTCCTCCTACGAGCAGTACTTC.

This clonotype was seen ten or more times. V and J are TRBV7-2 and TRBJ2-1; D is unresolved. V lost 5 bases, J lost 5 bases, and 10 bases lay in between. CDR3 size: 13 residues. The germline V gene encodes CDR1 SGHTA and CDR2 FQGNSA. The CDR3 protein is CASSRRQNNEQFF. In DNA, the CDR3 is TGTGCCAGCAGCAGACGGCAAAACAATGAGCAGTTCTTC.